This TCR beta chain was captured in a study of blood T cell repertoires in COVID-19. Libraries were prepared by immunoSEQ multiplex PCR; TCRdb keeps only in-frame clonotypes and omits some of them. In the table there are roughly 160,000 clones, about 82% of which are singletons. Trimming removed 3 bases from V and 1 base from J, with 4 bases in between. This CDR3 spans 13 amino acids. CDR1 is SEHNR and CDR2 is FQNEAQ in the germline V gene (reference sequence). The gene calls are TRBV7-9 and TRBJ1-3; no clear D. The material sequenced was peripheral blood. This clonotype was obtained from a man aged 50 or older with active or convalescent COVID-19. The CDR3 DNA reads TGTGCCAGCAGCTTCGAGTCTGGAAACACCATATATTTT. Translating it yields CASSFESGNTIYF.